These T cell receptor beta chains were read from a single sample in a study of OX40 agonist ivuxolimab in advanced cancers. Sequenced by immunoSEQ multiplex PCR; TCRdb stores in-frame clones only, minus some. The sample comprises some 15,000 clones, 84% of which are singletons, and under 50% rests with the top ten. Sequencing was performed on CD4+ or CD8+ T cells sorted from blood, taken in a trial of the OX40 agonist ivuxolimab. The source is an adult with an advanced solid tumor such as melanoma, head and neck, liver or kidney cancer. CDR3s include the opening cysteine and the closing phenylalanine or tryptophan. The D gene is left open where the match is weak. Some rows mark clone size as missing; the rest say once, few, many or name a class of expanded clone.

v_gene,abundance,d_gene,j_gene,CDR3nt,CDR3aa
TRBV19,-,-,TRBJ2-3,TGTGCCAGTAGTATACCGGGAGATACGCAGTATTTT,CASSIPGDTQYF
TRBV29-1,-,-,TRBJ1-2,TGCAGCGCCCTTCTCAGGGACAACTATGGCTACACCTTC,CSALLRDNYGYTF
TRBV30,-,-,TRBJ2-7,TGTGCCTATGGAGAATCATCCTACGAGCAGTACTTC,CAYGESSYEQYF
TRBV27,once,-,TRBJ2-1,TGTGCCAGCAGCCCCCGGGATGAGCAGTTCTTC,CASSPRDEQFF
TRBV19,once,-,TRBJ1-6,TGTGCCAGTAGTGGAGGGGATAATTCACCCCTCCACTTT,CASSGGDNSPLHF
TRBV4-3,-,TRBD2,TRBJ2-1,TGCGCCAGCAGCCAGAGGGACAGCGGGAGGGCTTCCGAGCAGTTCTTC,CASSQRDSGRASEQFF
TRBV18,-,TRBD1,TRBJ2-1,TGTGCCAGCTCACCAATCGGCCGGGACAGCTCCTACAATGAGCAGTTCTTC,CASSPIGRDSSYNEQFF
TRBV28,-,TRBD2,TRBJ2-7,TGTGCCAGCAGCTTGATGACTAGCGTATACACCTACGAGCAGTACTTC,CASSLMTSVYTYEQYF
TRBV27,-,TRBD2,TRBJ2-1,TGTGCCAGCCAGCCGGGACTAGCCTCTGAGCAGTTCTTC,CASQPGLASEQFF
TRBV7-9,-,-,TRBJ2-3,TGTGCCAGCAGCTTAGCCCCGGGAGCAGATACGCAGTATTTT,CASSLAPGADTQYF
TRBV6-6,once,-,TRBJ2-7,TGTGCCAGCAGTCCGAGCTCCTACGAGCAGTACTTC,CASSPSSYEQYF
TRBV21-1,-,-,TRBJ2-5,TGTGCCAGCATTCCCACGTGGGGTCAAGAGACCCAGTACTTC,CASIPTWGQETQYF
TRBV29-1,-,-,TRBJ1-2,TGCAGCGTTGAAGATCAACAGAACTATGGCTACACCTTC,CSVEDQQNYGYTF
TRBV28,-,-,TRBJ1-5,TGTGCCAGTGTGGGAGGTGGAACTTATAGCAATCAGCCCCAGCATTTT,CASVGGGTYSNQPQHF
TRBV29-1,-,-,TRBJ1-1,TGCAGCGTTGACGGGGCCCCGGGCACTGAAGCTTTCTTT,CSVDGAPGTEAFF
TRBV19,-,-,TRBJ1-1,TGTGCCAGTAGTATCTACACCTCTCTTGAAATCACTGAAGCTTTCTTT,CASSIYTSLEITEAFF
TRBV11-1,-,TRBD2,TRBJ2-5,TGTGCCAGCAGCTTTTCAGCGGGAGAACAAGAGACCCAGTACTTC,CASSFSAGEQETQYF
TRBV7-9,medium-sized,TRBD2,TRBJ2-7,TGTGCCAGCAGCTCGCTTGTTGGGACTAGCCCGATCTACGAGCAGTACTTC,CASSSLVGTSPIYEQYF
TRBV29-1,once,TRBD1,TRBJ2-7,TGCAGCGCTACGCCGGGACAGGGGTACGAGCAGTACTTC,CSATPGQGYEQYF
TRBV29-1,few,TRBD1,TRBJ1-1,TGCAGCGTTGCCCCCGGACAGGGGATGAACACTGAAGCTTTCTTT,CSVAPGQGMNTEAFF
TRBV27,-,TRBD1,TRBJ2-7,TGTGCCAGCAGTTCCCGACAGGGGTGGTCCTACGAGCAGTACTTC,CASSSRQGWSYEQYF
TRBV11-2,-,TRBD1,TRBJ2-7,TGTGCCAGCAGCTTGGACAGGGTTTGCGGGCAGTACTTC,CASSLDRVCGQYF
TRBV19,-,-,TRBJ1-1,TGTGCCAGTAGTATGATGGGGGGTAACACTGAAGCTTTCTTT,CASSMMGGNTEAFF
TRBV12-5,few,TRBD2,TRBJ2-1,TGTGCTAGTGGTTTGGGGGTAGCGGGAGGGCCCCTGGGTGAGCAGTTCTTC,CASGLGVAGGPLGEQFF
TRBV5-6,-,TRBD1,TRBJ1-2,TGTGCCAGCAGCTGGGACAGGGCTAACTATGGCTACACCTTC,CASSWDRANYGYTF
TRBV7-9,-,TRBD1,TRBJ2-1,TGTGCCAGCAGGGCTACAGGGGGGAACTACAATGAGCAGTTCTTC,CASRATGGNYNEQFF
TRBV27,-,-,TRBJ2-7,TGTGCCAGCAGTTTATCGGATCCGGGCGAGCAGTACTTC,CASSLSDPGEQYF
TRBV13,-,-,TRBJ2-7,TGTGCCAGCAGCCCAACCGGGACGGAGTCCTACGAGCAGTACTTC,CASSPTGTESYEQYF
TRBV2,-,-,TRBJ2-7,TGTGCCGGAACAGAGAGGAGCTCCTACGAGCAGTACTTC,CAGTERSSYEQYF
TRBV7-9,-,-,TRBJ2-7,TGTGCCAGCAGCTTAGCGGGCGTCGGTGTTAGCCACGAGCAGTACTTC,CASSLAGVGVSHEQYF
TRBV11-2,-,-,TRBJ2-1,TGTGCCAGCACCGCCTCTTCCTACAATGAGCAGTTCTTC,CASTASSYNEQFF
TRBV15,-,TRBD1,TRBJ2-7,TGTGCCACCAGCAATAACAGGGGTTCCTCGGGGGAGCAGTACTTC,CATSNNRGSSGEQYF
TRBV4-3,-,-,TRBJ1-2,TGCGCCAGCAGCCAAGTATCTGGCTTTACGTCTGGGGCATATGGCTACACCTTC,CASSQVSGFTSGAYGYTF
TRBV19,-,TRBD2,TRBJ2-7,TGTGCCAGTAGTGTAACTAGCGGGAGTCTCTACGAGCAGTACTTC,CASSVTSGSLYEQYF
TRBV28,few,-,TRBJ1-1,TGTGCCACCAAAGTTGACAACACTGAAGCTTTCTTT,CATKVDNTEAFF
TRBV5-4,-,TRBD1,TRBJ1-1,TGTGCCAGCAGCTTGAGTGAGACTAGGACAGGGGATATAGACACTGAAGCTTTCTTT,CASSLSETRTGDIDTEAFF
TRBV9,-,TRBD1,TRBJ1-2,TGTGCCAGCAGCGAGGGGGCCGAAAAAAGGAACTATGGCTACACCTTC,CASSEGAEKRNYGYTF
TRBV11-2,-,TRBD1,TRBJ1-1,TGTGCCAGCAGCTTAGGGCCGACAGGGGGAGCTTTCTTT,CASSLGPTGGAFF
TRBV30,-,-,TRBJ2-7,TGTGCCTGGAGTATTGACGGTACCTACGAGCAGTACTTC,CAWSIDGTYEQYF
TRBV11-3,once,TRBD2,TRBJ2-1,TGTGCCAGCAGCTTAACATGGGGACTAGGGTACAATGAGCAGTTCTTC,CASSLTWGLGYNEQFF
TRBV4-3,-,-,TRBJ2-1,TGCGCCAGCAGCCCTAGGGGGTCCTACAATGAGCAGTTCTTC,CASSPRGSYNEQFF
TRBV19,-,-,TRBJ1-5,TGTGCCAGTAGTATAAGGGGGGCTAGCAATCAGCCCCAGCATTTT,CASSIRGASNQPQHF
TRBV4-1,-,TRBD2,TRBJ2-1,TGCGCCAGCAGCCAACTTCCGGGACTAGCGGGAAACAATGAGCAGTTCTTC,CASSQLPGLAGNNEQFF
TRBV5-6,-,-,TRBJ2-6,TGTGCCAGCAGCTATGAGGACTCTGGGGCCAACGTCCTGACTTTC,CASSYEDSGANVLTF
TRBV13,-,TRBD1,TRBJ1-3,TGTGCCAGCAGCTCCCTAATACAGGGGGATGGAAACACCATATATTTT,CASSSLIQGDGNTIYF
TRBV30,-,-,TRBJ2-2,TGTGCCTGGAGTGTACTGCGGACCGGGGAGCTGTTTTTT,CAWSVLRTGELFF
TRBV6-5,-,-,TRBJ2-1,TGTGCCAGCAGTATAACTAGTCGTGCTGAGCAGTTCTTC,CASSITSRAEQFF
TRBV15,once,-,TRBJ2-7,TGTGCCACCAGCAGAGCGCAACGGGAGGAGCAGTACTTC,CATSRAQREEQYF
TRBV13,-,TRBD2,TRBJ2-7,TGTGCCAGCAGCGCCCTACTAGCGGATAATTCCTACGAGCAGTACTTC,CASSALLADNSYEQYF
TRBV27,-,-,TRBJ2-2,TGTGCCAGCAGTTTTCAGGGTTCGGACGGGGAGCTGTTTTTT,CASSFQGSDGELFF
TRBV19,-,-,TRBJ1-5,TGTGCCAGTAGTATATGGGGATTAGGGGAAAATCAGCCCCAGCATTTT,CASSIWGLGENQPQHF
TRBV6-5,-,-,TRBJ1-1,TGTGCCAGCAGTTACAGGCAGGGGCTGAACACTGAAGCTTTCTTT,CASSYRQGLNTEAFF
TRBV28,medium-sized,-,TRBJ1-1,TGTGCCAGCACCCTACAGGTGAACACTGAAGCTTTCTTT,CASTLQVNTEAFF
TRBV9,once,TRBD2,TRBJ2-7,TGTGCCAGCAGCGTAACGGGGGGACTAGCGGGGTCCTACGAGCAGTACTTC,CASSVTGGLAGSYEQYF
TRBV11-3,-,-,TRBJ2-5,TGTGCCAGCAGCGAAAGGGGAACGGGTTTGGAGACCCAGTACTTC,CASSERGTGLETQYF
TRBV9,-,-,TRBJ2-3,TGTGCCAGCAGCGTGGGGGGGCACTACACAGATACGCAGTATTTT,CASSVGGHYTDTQYF
TRBV4-1,-,TRBD1,TRBJ1-6,TGCGCCAGCAGGCAAGAATGGCAGGGGGGCTCACCCCTCCACTTT,CASRQEWQGGSPLHF